These 14 T cell receptor beta chains share one sample of origin, sequenced in a study of OX40 agonist ivuxolimab in advanced cancers. TCRdb keeps only in-frame clones here, not all; method: immunoSEQ multiplex PCR. The sample holds over 70,000 clones, approximately 91% seen once. Specimen: CD4+ or CD8+ T cells sorted from blood, collected in a trial of the OX40 agonist ivuxolimab. The source is an adult with an advanced solid tumor such as melanoma, head and neck, liver or kidney cancer.

The rearrangement links TRBV6-5 to TRBJ2-7; 8 nucleotides agree with TRBD1. The CDR3 runs 14 residues. The germline V gene encodes CDR1 MNHEY and CDR2 SVGAGI. V was pared by 8 bases and J by 7 bases, with 13 bases of the junction left unmatched. The CDR3 spells CASQTGGISREQYF. The CDR3 DNA is TGTGCCAGCCAAACAGGGGGGATCTCGAGGGAGCAGTACTTC.

This clone was counted once. The genes are TRBV10-1 and TRBJ2-7, with 7 bases identical to TRBD1. This CDR3 region has 18 residues. The V segment lost 2 bases and the J segment 0 bases; nucleotides outside the gene matches: 13. CDR1 and CDR2 (germline): WNHNN, SYGVQD (reference sequence). CDR3 nucleotides: TGCGCCAGCAGTGAGATTGGTCGGCAGGGGGTGAACTCCTACGAGCAGTACTTC. It codes for CASSEIGRQGVNSYEQYF.

This chain joins TRBV11-2 and TRBJ2-2; 12 positions match TRBD2. CDR1 and CDR2 (germline): SGHAT, FQNNGV. The CDR3 sequence is 19 residues long. V lost 5 bases, J lost 4 bases, and 14 bases stayed unmatched. CDR3 nucleotide sequence: TGTGCCAGCAGCCGGGGAACAGGGGTGGGACTAGCGGGCACCGGGGAGCTGTTTTTT. Protein: CASSRGTGVGLAGTGELFF.

The rearrangement uses TRBV5-1 and TRBJ2-3; 9 nucleotides agree with TRBD2. The CDR3 runs 15 residues. V shed 4 bases and J 3 bases; nucleotides not matched to a gene: 6. Germline V gene sequence: CDR1 SGHRS, CDR2 YFSETQ. The chain's CDR3 is CASSGSGSRTDTQYF. The DNA of the CDR3 is TGCGCCAGCAGCGGTAGCGGGAGTAGGACAGATACGCAGTATTTT.

The gene calls are TRBV4-1 and TRBJ2-1; 8 bases are shared with TRBD2. J gave up 13 bases and V 4 bases, and 9 bases lay outside the gene matches. This CDR3 is 13 amino acids long. The germline CDR1 and CDR2 sequences are MGHRA and YSYEKL. CDR3 sequence: CASSPHIAGNQFF. CDR3 coding DNA: TGCGCCAGCAGCCCTCACATAGCGGGAAACCAGTTCTTC.

The genes are TRBV7-9 and TRBJ2-1; D may be TRBD2 (5 bases). The V gene lost 3 bases and the J gene lost 7 bases, with 13 bases spanning the gap. The CDR3 spans 14 residues. The germline gives CDR1 SEHNR, CDR2 FQNEAQ (reference sequence). CDR3 in amino acids: CASSFSGGGNEQFF. The CDR3 nucleotides are TGTGCCAGCAGCTTCAGCGGAGGAGGTAATGAGCAGTTCTTC. The complete variable domain, with remaining parts taken from reference TRBV7-9 and TRBJ2-1, reads DTGVSQNPRHKITKRGQNVTFRCDPISEHNRLYWYRQTLGQGPEFLTYFQNEAQLEKSRLLSDRFSAERPKGSFSTLEIQRTEQGDSAMYLCASSFSGGGNEQFFGPGTRLTVL.

This clone appeared a few times. The chain recombines TRBV4-3 with TRBJ2-2; the match to TRBD1 covers 8 bases. This CDR3 contains 17 residues. Germline CDR1 and CDR2: LGHNA and YSLEER. V lost 0 bases to trimming and J lost 5 bases; unmatched junction nucleotides: 8. The CDR3, as DNA: TGCGCCAGCAGCCAAGAATGGACAGGGCTTCGTACCGGGGAGCTGTTTTTT. Its protein is CASSQEWTGLRTGELFF.

This sequence joins TRBV7-8 and TRBJ2-7; the match to TRBD2 covers 14 bases. J was trimmed by 9 bases and V by 2 bases; bases with no gene match: 15. The CDR3 consists of 18 residues. Germline V CDR1 and CDR2: SGHVS, FQNEAQ. CDR3: CASSLTTTPGLAGVWQYF. The CDR3 region has the DNA TGTGCCAGCAGCTTAACGACTACGCCGGGACTAGCGGGAGTTTGGCAGTACTTC.

The V and J genes are TRBV18 and TRBJ1-1, with TRBD1 identical over 12 bases. The V segment lost 3 bases and the J segment 5 bases; nucleotides outside the gene matches: 4. Per germline, CDR1 KGHSH and CDR2 LQKENI. The CDR3 runs 15 residues. The CDR3 region has the DNA TGTGCCAGCTCACCGGGACAGGGGGCAGGGACTGAAGCTTTCTTT. Translated: CASSPGQGAGTEAFF.

The gene calls are TRBV2 and TRBJ2-7; a weak D match, TRBD2 (7 bases). The CDR3 extends over 12 amino acids. Germline V lookup: CDR1 SNHLY, CDR2 FYNNEI. Trimming took off 5 bases at V and 7 bases at J, with 12 bases between the two ends. The CDR3, as DNA: TGTGCCAGCAGTCAAGGGGGGGATGAGCAGTACTTC. Its translation: CASSQGGDEQYF.

The chain links TRBV7-8 to TRBJ1-2; perhaps TRBD1 as D (6 bases). Trimming took 7 bases from V and 5 from J, leaving 29 bases between them. This CDR3 comprises 18 residues. Germline CDR1 reads SGHVS; CDR2 reads FQNEAQ. Here the CDR3 reads CASTPGGLGGLRPYGYTF. In nucleotides, the CDR3 is TGTGCCAGCACCCCGGGGGGGCTAGGAGGCTTACGACCTTATGGCTACACCTTC.

The V gene is TRBV5-4, the J gene TRBJ2-1; 7 bases map to TRBD2. The CDR3 covers 15 residues. Germline lookup yields CDR1 SGHNT and CDR2 YYREEE (reference sequence). The junction had 10 bases not matched to a gene; V was cut back by 4 bases and J by 6 bases. DNA of the CDR3: TGTGCCAGCAGCGATGGGCTGCGGGGGATCAATGAGCAGTTCTTC. The encoded protein is CASSDGLRGINEQFF.

J is TRBJ2-2 and V is TRBV9, with D maybe TRBD1 (5 bases). The CDR3 covers 15 residues. Germline V gives CDR1 SGDLS, CDR2 YYNGEE. V was pared by 0 bases and J by 5 bases, with 11 bases between. In DNA form, the CDR3 reads TGTGCCAGCAGCGTAGCAACAGGATGGACCGGGGAGCTGTTTTTT. The encoded protein is CASSVATGWTGELFF.

A single count supports this clone. The chain carries TRBV5-4 and TRBJ2-4; D gene ambiguous. This CDR3 is built from 13 residues. CDR1 is SGHNT and CDR2 is YYREEE in the germline V gene (reference sequence). Deletions cut 3 bases from V and 0 bases from J, with 4 bases between. The CDR3: CASSSKAKNIQYF. In nucleotides, the CDR3 is TGTGCCAGCAGCTCAAAAGCCAAAAACATTCAGTACTTC.